This T cell receptor beta chain was documented in a study of neurological immune-mediated disorders. The table lists this clonotype with many counts. TCRdb re-analysed the 5' RACE reads in MiXCR, keeping a single row per CDR3 protein. Altogether about 66,000 distinct CDR3 sequences are present, about 4% being singletons, with the ten largest covering 1% to 1.5%. The sequence was obtained from a man aged 25 to 45 with multiple sclerosis. The sequenced material came from PBMCs.

CDR3 sequence (DNA): TGTGCCAGCAGCTTAGGGCGGTACAATGAGCAGTTCTTC. Amino acids: CASSLGRYNEQFF. The V call is TRBV7-2, the J call TRBJ2-1; D remains ambiguous. In germline, CDR1 is SGHTA, CDR2 FQGNSA. Trimming removed 1 base from V and 4 bases from J, with 5 bases in between. The CDR3 loop spans 13 amino acids.